The rows below give T cell receptor beta chains drawn from one sample of a study of CD8+CD57+ T cells in acquired aplastic anemia. MiXCR, applied by TCRdb to the reads, yields one record per CDR3 protein. This table has over 150,000 distinct CDR3 sequences, around 50% appearing once. The specimen sequenced was sorted CD4+, CD8+, or CD8+CD57+ T cells (not recorded which) from PBMCs. Receptors were obtained from a human donor with aplastic anemia. CDR3s include the opening cysteine and the closing phenylalanine or tryptophan. Fields, in order: CDR3 protein, CDR3 DNA, V gene, D gene, CDR3 length, J gene, clone size. A D gene is named only where the DNA matches it firmly. Not all rows give a size; the values are once, few, many and, for expanded clones, a class.

CSGGLAVQETQYF TGCAGCGGGGGGCTAGCGGTCCAAGAGACCCAGTACTTC TRBV29-1 NA 13 TRBJ2-5 NA
CASSITPSGTIQETQYF TGTGCCAGCAGCATAACGCCTTCGGGAACAATCCAAGAGACCCAGTACTTC TRBV9 NA 17 TRBJ2-5 NA
CASSHQGPYEQYF TGTGCCAGCAGCCACCAGGGGCCCTACGAGCAGTACTTC TRBV13 NA 13 TRBJ2-7 NA
CASSKPGERVYGYTF TGTGCCAGTAGTAAACCAGGGGAAAGGGTCTATGGCTACACCTTC TRBV19 NA 15 TRBJ1-2 NA
CASNNRDEQFF TGTGCCAGCAATAACAGGGATGAGCAGTTCTTC TRBV25-1 NA 11 TRBJ2-1 many
CASSLEGTGSYNEQFF TGTGCCAGCAGCTTAGAGGGAACGGGGTCCTACAATGAGCAGTTCTTC TRBV11-2 NA 16 TRBJ2-1 NA
CASSLNTTNTEAFF TGTGCCAGCAGCTTGAATACAACCAACACTGAAGCTTTCTTT TRBV7-2 NA 14 TRBJ1-1 NA
CASRVDQGSPYEQYF TGTGCCAGCAGGGTCGATCAGGGGAGCCCCTACGAGCAGTACTTC TRBV2 NA 15 TRBJ2-7 NA
CASSPGTPLTDTQYF TGTGCCAGCAGCCCCGGGACCCCCCTAACAGATACGCAGTATTTT TRBV4-2 NA 15 TRBJ2-3 few
CASSTGLAGGVDTQYF TGTGCCAGCAGCACCGGACTAGCGGGCGGGGTGGATACGCAGTATTTT TRBV7-3 TRBD2 16 TRBJ2-3 NA
CASSAGGWQPQHF TGTGCCAGCAGTGCTGGGGGGTGGCAGCCCCAGCATTTT TRBV25-1 NA 13 TRBJ1-5 once
CASRPGTGTSDSLEQYF TGTGCCAGCAGACCCGGGACAGGGACTAGCGACTCCCTCGAGCAGTACTTC TRBV2 NA 17 TRBJ2-7 NA
CSARLTGDLGEQYF TGCAGTGCTAGGCTGACAGGGGATCTTGGCGAGCAGTACTTC TRBV20-1 TRBD1 14 TRBJ2-7 many
CASTTRQGATEAFF TGTGCCAGCACCACCAGGCAGGGGGCGACTGAAGCTTTCTTT TRBV2 TRBD1 14 TRBJ1-1 NA
CSVESCNITDTQYF TGCAGCGTTGAAAGTTGCAACATCACAGATACGCAGTATTTT TRBV29-1 NA 14 TRBJ2-3 NA
CASSKLVPNEQYF TGTGCCAGCAGTAAACTAGTCCCCAACGAGCAGTACTTC TRBV28 NA 13 TRBJ2-7 many
CASSLMGLAGGSSYNEQFF TGTGCCAGCAGCTTGATGGGACTAGCGGGAGGGAGCTCCTACAATGAGCAGTTCTTC TRBV5-4 TRBD2 19 TRBJ2-1 many
CAIRDVDSGNTIYF TGTGCCATCAGGGACGTAGACTCTGGAAACACCATATATTTT TRBV10-3 NA 14 TRBJ1-3 few
CSATTGGGANVLTF TGCAGTGCTACAACTGGGGGTGGGGCCAACGTCCTGACTTTC TRBV20-1 NA 14 TRBJ2-6 NA
CASSTPGEGYTF TGTGCCAGCAGTACCCCCGGGGAAGGCTACACCTTC TRBV27 NA 12 TRBJ1-2 NA
CASRGSANQPQHF TGCGCCAGCAGAGGCAGTGCCAATCAGCCCCAGCATTTT TRBV5-1 NA 13 TRBJ1-5 NA
CASSQEVDEKLFF TGCGCCAGCAGCCAAGAAGTGGATGAAAAACTGTTTTTT TRBV4-1 NA 13 TRBJ1-4 many
CASNGGSNEKLFF TGTGCCAGTAATGGGGGATCTAATGAAAAACTGTTTTTT TRBV19 NA 13 TRBJ1-4 NA
CASSLEASGNEQFF TGTGCCAGCAGCTTAGAGGCTAGCGGAAATGAGCAGTTCTTC TRBV7-6 TRBD2 14 TRBJ2-1 NA
CASSEFKGPDTQYF TGTGCCAGCAGTGAATTTAAAGGACCAGATACGCAGTATTTT TRBV25-1 NA 14 TRBJ2-3 few
CASSLRERDTQYF TGTGCCAGCAGCCTCAGGGAGCGAGATACGCAGTATTTT TRBV7-3 NA 13 TRBJ2-3 NA
CASSQDRDSREAFF TGTGCCAGCAGCCAAGACCGGGACAGCCGTGAAGCTTTCTTT TRBV9 TRBD1 14 TRBJ1-1 NA
CATSTTGELFF TGTGCCACCAGTACTACCGGGGAGCTGTTTTTT TRBV24-1 NA 11 TRBJ2-2 many
CASSVSGTPSGANVLTF TGTGCCAGCAGCGTAAGCGGAACACCCTCTGGGGCCAACGTCCTGACTTTC TRBV6-1 NA 17 TRBJ2-6 few